Below are 10 T cell receptor beta chains sequenced from a single sample in a study of blood T cell repertoires in COVID-19. Data came from immunoSEQ multiplex PCR; TCRdb stores just in-frame clones and leaves some out. The sample includes about 100,000 clones, about 85% of them seen just once. The source material was peripheral blood. Receptors originate from a human donor in a cohort sampled during active COVID-19.

This chain joins TRBV28 and TRBJ1-2; 7 nucleotides agree with TRBD1. V was clipped by 7 bases and J by 7 bases; unmatched bases: 12. Germline V lookup: CDR1 MDHEN, CDR2 SYDVKM. This CDR3 spans 14 amino acids. The CDR3 protein is CASIAHTGDFGYTF. For the CDR3, the DNA is TGTGCCAGCATCGCCCATACAGGGGATTTTGGCTACACCTTC.

The rearrangement uses TRBV2 and TRBJ1-6; unclear D gene. CDR3 length: 12 amino acids. Germline assignment: CDR1 SNHLY and CDR2 FYNNEI. Between the trimmed V and J ends, which lost 1 base and 8 bases, there was a span of 3 bases. The CDR3 sequence is CASSEGDSPLHF. CDR3 in DNA: TGTGCCAGCAGTGAAGGAGATTCACCCCTCCACTTT. The full variable domain, completed using reference TRBV2 and TRBJ1-6, is EPEVTQTPSHQVTQMGQEVILRCVPISNHLYFYWYRQILGQKVEFLVSFYNNEISEKSEIFDDQFSVERPDGSNFTLKIRSTKLEDSAMYFCASSEGDSPLHFGNGTRLTVT.

This clone occurred a few times. V and J are TRBV30 and TRBJ1-5; perhaps TRBD1 as D (5 bases). Germline CDR1 and CDR2: GTSNPN and SVGIG (reference sequence). The CDR3 runs to 13 residues. V lost 3 bases and J lost 5, with 11 bases in between. Here the CDR3 DNA reads TGTGCCTGGAGCACTCAGGGTGATCAGCCCCAGCATTTT. Residues: CAWSTQGDQPQHF.

The V gene is TRBV28, the J gene TRBJ1-2; 7 bases agree with TRBD1. After removal of 5 bases from V and 4 bases from J, the junction contained 16 bases not matched to a gene. CDR3 length equals 17 residues. CDR1 and CDR2 (germline): MDHEN, SYDVKM. CDR3 sequence reads: CASSQPGQPANLYGYTF. The CDR3 nucleotides are TGTGCCAGCAGTCAACCGGGACAGCCGGCGAATCTCTATGGCTACACCTTC.

This sequence joins TRBV9 and TRBJ2-5, with TRBD2 as a possible D gene (6 bases). The CDR3 covers 14 residues. V was clipped by 3 bases and J by 3 bases, with 12 bases between them. CDR1 and CDR2 (germline): SGDLS, YYNGEE. CDR3: CASSAGLTEETQYF. The DNA for the CDR3 is TGTGCCAGCAGCGCGGGACTTACGGAAGAGACCCAGTACTTC.

V and J are TRBV19 and TRBJ1-2, with 9 bases fitting TRBD1. Trimming took 10 bases from V and 4 from J; bases not matched to a gene: 16. Germline V gene data show CDR1 as LNHDA and CDR2 as SQIVND (reference sequence). This CDR3 is 16 amino acids long. For the CDR3, the DNA is TGTGCCACCGCCTCCCCGGGACAGGGCCTTTTCTATGGCTACACCTTC. This gives the protein CATASPGQGLFYGYTF.

This clone has only a few counts. V is TRBV21-1 and J is TRBJ2-5; the table gives TRBD2 as D, unverified against the DNA. TRBV21-1 is assigned pseudogene status. The CDR3 runs to 16 residues. Written as DNA, the CDR3 is TGTGCCAGCAGCAAGGGTTGCGGGGGGAAGGGGGAGACCCAGTACTTC. It encodes CASSKGCGGKGETQYF.

This clone was detected a few times. V is TRBV4-1 and J is TRBJ2-7; the D gene is possibly TRBD1 (6 bases). The CDR3 covers 14 residues. V lost 0 bases to trimming and J lost 1 base, with 7 bases between them. Germline V gives CDR1 MGHRA, CDR2 YSYEKL. The CDR3, as DNA: TGCGCCAGCAGCCAAGATGACAGGTCCTACGAGCAGTACTTC. Protein sequence: CASSQDDRSYEQYF.

The CDR3 here is CASSRTGQTDTQYF. The CDR3 DNA reads TGTGCCAGCAGCCGGACAGGGCAAACAGATACGCAGTATTTT. The chain couples TRBV6-5 to TRBJ2-3; 8 bases match TRBD1. This CDR3 spans 14 amino acids. V was pared by 6 bases and J by 3 bases, with 5 bases of the junction left unmatched. CDR1 is MNHEY, CDR2 SVGAGI, per germline.

V gene TRBV19 combines with J gene TRBJ2-7; 9 bases are shared with TRBD1. V was clipped by 4 bases and J by 9 bases; unmatched bases: 7. The length of the CDR3 is 13 residues. CDR1 and CDR2 from the germline V gene are LNHDA and SQIVND (reference sequence). Here the CDR3 DNA reads TGTGCCAGTAGTACGCGGGACAGGGAGGTGCAGTACTTC. Encoded protein: CASSTRDREVQYF.